One and the same sample provided the 3 T cell receptor beta chains below, sequenced in a study of T-cell reconstitution after alpha-beta-depleted transplantation in children. Unique molecular identifiers were incorporated into the prepared TCRbeta library. One entry per CDR3 protein, called by TCRdb with MiXCR from the PCR reads. The sample has about 580,000 distinct CDR3 sequences, more than 20% seen once; the top ten hold 13% to 15%. Sequencing used PBMCs, mostly from graft donor cells, obtained 360 days after TCRalphabeta/CD19-depleted stem cell transplant. The origin of the receptors is a boy under three years old who had a stem cell transplant for acute myeloid leukemia, so the T cells may come from the graft donor.

In its sample, this clonotype was seen a few times. The V gene is TRBV5-1, the J gene TRBJ2-6, with D perhaps being TRBD1 or TRBD2 (6 bases each). V lost 1 base to trimming and J lost 2 bases, with 7 bases between them. The length of the CDR3 is 15 residues. Germline assignment: CDR1 SGHRS and CDR2 YFSETQ. Here the CDR3 DNA reads TGCGCCAGCAGCTTGCGGGGGCCTGGGGCCAACGTCCTGACTTTC. Protein: CASSLRGPGANVLTF.

V usage is TRBV4-3 and J usage is TRBJ1-1; D gene ambiguous. The CDR3 contains 15 residues. In germline, CDR1 is LGHNA, CDR2 YSLEER. The V gene lost 1 base and the J gene lost 0 bases, with 9 bases spanning the gap. In DNA form, the CDR3 reads TGCGCCAGCAGCCAAGTGGGTGTAATGAACACTGAAGCTTTCTTT. It encodes CASSQVGVMNTEAFF.

In this sample, this clonotype turned up many times. This rearrangement joins TRBV7-9 to TRBJ2-3, with unresolved D. CDR1 is SEHNR and CDR2 is FQNEAQ in the germline V gene (reference sequence). The CDR3 sequence is 15 residues long. The V end lost 5 bases, the J end lost 0 bases, and 12 bases lay between the germline ends. The CDR3 is CASSTVAVSTDTQYF. CDR3 in DNA: TGTGCCAGCAGCACGGTCGCGGTTAGCACAGATACGCAGTATTTT.